This is a list of T cell receptor beta chains from one sample in a study of OX40 agonist ivuxolimab in advanced cancers. Measured with immunoSEQ multiplex PCR; TCRdb has only the in-frame clones, and not every one. The table lists just under 80,000 clones, around four fifths of them singletons. The sample was CD4+ or CD8+ T cells sorted from blood, taken in a trial of the OX40 agonist ivuxolimab. The receptors shown here come from an adult with an advanced solid tumor such as melanoma, head and neck, liver or kidney cancer. CDR3s include the opening cysteine and the closing phenylalanine or tryptophan.

J gene: TRBJ2-7
V gene: TRBV30
CDR3 protein: CAWRAGTTYEQYF

J gene: TRBJ1-3
V gene: TRBV9
CDR3 protein: CASSPTSDRGNTIYF

J gene: TRBJ2-6
V gene: TRBV7-9
CDR3 protein: CASSLDLSSGANVLTF

J gene: TRBJ1-4
V gene: TRBV5-1
CDR3 protein: CASSLEGAGGEEKLFF

J gene: TRBJ2-1
V gene: TRBV5-1
CDR3 protein: CASSPTGHGANEQFF

J gene: TRBJ2-2
V gene: TRBV11-2
CDR3 protein: CASSFGFGELFF

J gene: TRBJ1-3
V gene: TRBV30
CDR3 protein: CAWSTKGGYGNTIYF

J gene: TRBJ2-7
V gene: TRBV11-2
CDR3 protein: CASSRTPGQGLYEQYF

J gene: TRBJ2-1
V gene: TRBV2
CDR3 protein: CASISDRYNEQFF

J gene: TRBJ2-3
V gene: TRBV5-4
CDR3 protein: CASSLEGGRTDTQYF

J gene: TRBJ2-2
V gene: TRBV4-1
CDR3 protein: CASSQDLSGPRLFF

J gene: TRBJ2-5
V gene: TRBV7-8
CDR3 protein: CASRGRRDRATQETQYF

J gene: TRBJ2-7
V gene: TRBV4-3
CDR3 protein: CASSQGVQRDYEQYF

J gene: TRBJ2-2
V gene: TRBV7-6
CDR3 protein: CASSATSGIAGELFF

J gene: TRBJ1-5
V gene: TRBV6-1
CDR3 protein: CASSEDRGRNQPQHF

J gene: TRBJ2-1
V gene: TRBV19
CDR3 protein: CASRLRGVDDEQFF

J gene: TRBJ1-1
V gene: TRBV27
CDR3 protein: CASSLRGWTLNTEAFF

J gene: TRBJ2-3
V gene: TRBV7-2
CDR3 protein: CASSLDRGTDTQYF

J gene: TRBJ2-2
V gene: TRBV27
CDR3 protein: CASRGVAAANTGELFF

J gene: TRBJ2-2
V gene: TRBV7-2
CDR3 protein: CASSAWEAGELFF

J gene: TRBJ2-5
V gene: TRBV10-3
CDR3 protein: CAISAASGNGETQYF